Following are 5 T cell receptor beta chains from one sample sequenced in a study of cytomegalovirus exposure and HLA in healthy donors (dated by TCRdb to the late 2010s). The method behind the library was the immunoSEQ multiplex PCR assay. The multiplex PCR relied on a mix of 60 forward primers for TCR Vbeta segments and 13 reverse primers for TCR Jbeta segments. The immuneACCESS repertoire file appears here via TCRdb, limited to in-frame rearrangements. These files lack a portion of the clones; in checked studies, under half of the deficit traces to unresolved V genes, and the cause of the others is not known. The sample table lists about 80,000 clones, over 70% of them with a count of one. The ten top clones hold 7% to 8.5% of the sample. What was sequenced was PBMCs. The receptors originated from a woman aged 40 to 55 in good health and CMV-seronegative.

This clone occurred a few times. J is TRBJ2-6 and V is TRBV6-4; 10 nucleotides line up with TRBD1. The CDR3 has 16 residues. V trimming: 5 bases; J trimming: 1 base; junction bases outside the gene matches: 2. Germline CDR1 MRHNA, CDR2 SNTAGT. Written as DNA, the CDR3 is TGTGCCAGCAGTCCGGGACAGGGGTCTGGGGCCAACGTCCTGACTTTC. Amino acid sequence: CASSPGQGSGANVLTF.

This chain links TRBV4-3 with TRBJ2-7; 8 nucleotides match TRBD2. The CDR3 spans 16 residues. The germline CDR1 and CDR2 sequences are LGHNA and YSLEER. The V and J ends lost 0 bases and 3 bases, in that order; junction bases with no gene match: 7. CDR3 DNA: TGCGCCAGCAGCCAAGACGCTAGCGGGCCCTTCTACGAGCAGTACTTC. It codes for CASSQDASGPFYEQYF.

The CDR3 loop reads CASSIQLAGGPGEQYF. DNA for the CDR3: TGTGCCAGTAGTATTCAACTAGCGGGAGGCCCGGGGGAGCAGTATTTT. V usage is TRBV19 and J usage is TRBJ2-3; 12 bases match TRBD2. The junction had 12 bases not matched to a gene; V was cut back by 3 bases and J by 11 bases. CDR1 and CDR2 (germline): LNHDA, SQIVND (reference sequence). The CDR3 is 16 amino acids.

The rearrangement links TRBV29-1 to TRBJ1-2; 10 bases are a match to TRBD1. This CDR3 contains 14 residues. The germline V gene encodes CDR1 SQVTM and CDR2 ANQGSEA. V lost 3 bases and J lost 3; bases outside the gene matches: 4. The CDR3 reads CSVDGTGDDYGYTF. As DNA, the CDR3 is TGCAGCGTTGACGGGACAGGGGATGACTATGGCTACACCTTC.

J is TRBJ2-1 and V is TRBV7-2; a weak D match, TRBD2 (5 bases). The CDR3 is 15 amino acids. Trimming shortened V by 1 base and J by 8 bases, and 15 bases separated the two germline ends. The germline V gene encodes CDR1 SGHTA and CDR2 FQGNSA. For the CDR3, the DNA is TGTGCCAGCAGCTTAGATCACACTAGGCTTTATGAGCAGTTCTTC. Amino acid sequence: CASSLDHTRLYEQFF.